This TCR beta chain was identified during a study of T cell repertoires in cytomegalovirus infection. TCRdb ran MiXCR on the reads and lists one entry per CDR3 protein. The repertoire holds 500,000 or so distinct CDR3 sequences, with approximately 16% as singletons. The CDR3 runs to 14 residues. The V gene's germline CDR1 is SGDLS and CDR2 YYNGEE. V lost 6 bases and J lost 8; bases outside the gene matches: 9. The TCR sequence derives from a human donor in good health (CMV status not recorded). Some clones in this sample may be carry-over from other donors' samples. The source material was CD8+ T cells from PBMCs. The genes are TRBV9 and TRBJ1-2; 11 bases agree with TRBD1. As DNA, the CDR3 is TGTGCCAGCACCTCTGGACAGGGGGCTGGAGGCTACACCTTC. Protein sequence: CASTSGQGAGGYTF.